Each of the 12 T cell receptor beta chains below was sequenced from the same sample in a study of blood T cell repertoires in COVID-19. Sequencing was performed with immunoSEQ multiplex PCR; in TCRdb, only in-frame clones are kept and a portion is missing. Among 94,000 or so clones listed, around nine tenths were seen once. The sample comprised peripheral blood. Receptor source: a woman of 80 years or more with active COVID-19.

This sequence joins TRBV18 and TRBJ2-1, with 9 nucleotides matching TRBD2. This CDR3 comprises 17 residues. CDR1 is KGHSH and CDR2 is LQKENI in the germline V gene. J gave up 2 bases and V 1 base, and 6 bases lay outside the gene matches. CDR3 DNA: TGTGCCAGCTCACCACGCGGGGCTAGCGGGGCCTACAATGAGCAGTTCTTC. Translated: CASSPRGASGAYNEQFF.

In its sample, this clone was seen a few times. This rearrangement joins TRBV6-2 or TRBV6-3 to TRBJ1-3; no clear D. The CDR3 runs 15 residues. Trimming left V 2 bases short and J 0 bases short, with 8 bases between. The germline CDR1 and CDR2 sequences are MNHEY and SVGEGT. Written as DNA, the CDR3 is TGTGCCAGCAGTTACAGAGTAGCCTCTGGAAACACCATATATTTT. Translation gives CASSYRVASGNTIYF.

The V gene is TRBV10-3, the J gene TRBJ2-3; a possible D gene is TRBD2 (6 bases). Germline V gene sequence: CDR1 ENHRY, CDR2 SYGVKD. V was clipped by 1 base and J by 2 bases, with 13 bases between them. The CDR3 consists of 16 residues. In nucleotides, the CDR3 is TGTGCCATCAGTGAGTTAGGAGGGTTAGTCACAGATACGCAGTATTTT. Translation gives CAISELGGLVTDTQYF.

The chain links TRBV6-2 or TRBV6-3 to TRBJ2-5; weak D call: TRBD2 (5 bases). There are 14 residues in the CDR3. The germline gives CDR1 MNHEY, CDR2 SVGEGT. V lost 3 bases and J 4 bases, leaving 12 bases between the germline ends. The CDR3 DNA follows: TGTGCCAGCAGTTATATTGCCGGAGGAGAGACCCAGTACTTC. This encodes CASSYIAGGETQYF.

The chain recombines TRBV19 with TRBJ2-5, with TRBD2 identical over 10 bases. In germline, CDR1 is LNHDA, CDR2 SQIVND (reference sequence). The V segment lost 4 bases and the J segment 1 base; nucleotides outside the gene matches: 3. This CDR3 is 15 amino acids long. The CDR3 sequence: CASSTSGSPQETQYF. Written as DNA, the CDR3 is TGTGCCAGTAGTACTAGCGGGAGCCCCCAAGAGACCCAGTACTTC.

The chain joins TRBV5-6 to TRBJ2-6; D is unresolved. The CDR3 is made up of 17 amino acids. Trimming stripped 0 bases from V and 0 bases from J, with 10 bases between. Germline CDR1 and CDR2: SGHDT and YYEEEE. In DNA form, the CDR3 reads TGTGCCAGCAGCTTGGTACAGCTCGACTCTGGGGCCAACGTCCTGACTTTC. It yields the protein CASSLVQLDSGANVLTF.

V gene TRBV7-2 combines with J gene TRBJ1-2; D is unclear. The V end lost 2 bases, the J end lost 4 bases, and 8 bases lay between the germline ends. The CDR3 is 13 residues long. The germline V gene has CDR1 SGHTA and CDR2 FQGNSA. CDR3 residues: CASSLRGGYGYTF. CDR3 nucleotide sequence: TGTGCCAGCAGCTTAAGAGGCGGCTATGGCTACACCTTC. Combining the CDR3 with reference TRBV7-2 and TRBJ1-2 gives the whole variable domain GAGVSQSPSNKVTEKGKDVELRCDPISGHTALYWYRQSLGQGLEFLIYFQGNSAPDKSGLPSDRFSAERTGGSVSTLTIQRTQQEDSAVYLCASSLRGGYGYTFGSGTRLTVV.

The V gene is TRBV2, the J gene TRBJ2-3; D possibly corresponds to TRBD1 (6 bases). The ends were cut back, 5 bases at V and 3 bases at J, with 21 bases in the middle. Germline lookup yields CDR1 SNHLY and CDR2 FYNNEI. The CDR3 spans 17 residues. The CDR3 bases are TGTGCCAGCAGTCTACTTCCAAACAGGGTTGGGACAGATACGCAGTATTTT. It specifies CASSLLPNRVGTDTQYF.

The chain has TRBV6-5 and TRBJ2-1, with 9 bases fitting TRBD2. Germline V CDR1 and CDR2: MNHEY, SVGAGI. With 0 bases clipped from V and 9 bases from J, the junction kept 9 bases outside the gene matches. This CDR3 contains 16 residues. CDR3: CASSYSGAGGGGEQFF. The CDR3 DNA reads TGTGCCAGCAGTTACTCGGGAGCGGGAGGAGGGGGTGAGCAGTTCTTC.

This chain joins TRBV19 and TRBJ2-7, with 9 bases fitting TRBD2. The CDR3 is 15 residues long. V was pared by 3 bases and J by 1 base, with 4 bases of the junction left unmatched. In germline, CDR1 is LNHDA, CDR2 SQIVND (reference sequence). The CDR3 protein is CASSIGLARSYEQYF. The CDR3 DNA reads TGTGCCAGTAGTATTGGACTAGCGCGGTCCTACGAGCAGTACTTC.

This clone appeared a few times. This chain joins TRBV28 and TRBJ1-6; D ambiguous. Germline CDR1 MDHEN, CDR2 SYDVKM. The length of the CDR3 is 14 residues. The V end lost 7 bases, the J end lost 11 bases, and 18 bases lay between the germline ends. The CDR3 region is CASTRAAGEAPLHF. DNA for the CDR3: TGTGCCAGCACCCGGGCGGCGGGAGAGGCACCCCTCCACTTT. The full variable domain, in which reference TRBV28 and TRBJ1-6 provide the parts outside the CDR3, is DVKVTQSSRYLVKRTGEKVFLECVQDMDHENMFWYRQDPGLGLRLIYFSYDVKMKEKGDIPEGYSVSREKKERFSLILESASTNQTSMYLCASTRAAGEAPLHFGNGTRLTVT.

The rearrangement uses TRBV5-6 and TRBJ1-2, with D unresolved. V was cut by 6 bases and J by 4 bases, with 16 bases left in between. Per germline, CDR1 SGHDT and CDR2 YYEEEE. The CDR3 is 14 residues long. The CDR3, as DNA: TGTGCCAGCACCCCCAGGATCGCTATCTATGGCTACACCTTC. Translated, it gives CASTPRIAIYGYTF.